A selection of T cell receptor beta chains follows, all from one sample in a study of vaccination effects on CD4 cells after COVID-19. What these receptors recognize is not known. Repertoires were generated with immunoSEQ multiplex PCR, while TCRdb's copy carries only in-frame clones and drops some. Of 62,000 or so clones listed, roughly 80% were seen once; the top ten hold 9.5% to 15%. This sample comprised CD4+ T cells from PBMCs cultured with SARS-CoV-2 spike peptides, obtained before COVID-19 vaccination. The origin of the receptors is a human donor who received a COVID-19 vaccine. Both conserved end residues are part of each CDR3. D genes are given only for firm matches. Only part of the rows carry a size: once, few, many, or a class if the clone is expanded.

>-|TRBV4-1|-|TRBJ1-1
CASSRSELNTEAFF
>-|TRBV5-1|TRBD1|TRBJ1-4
CASSLAGAGGEKLFF
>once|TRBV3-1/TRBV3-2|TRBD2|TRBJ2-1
CASSQESGGRLWGLQTYSYNEQFF
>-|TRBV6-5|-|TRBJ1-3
CASRVGSGNTIYF
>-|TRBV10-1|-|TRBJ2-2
CASSPHNTGELFF
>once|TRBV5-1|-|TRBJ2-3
CASSLATGGGTDTQYF
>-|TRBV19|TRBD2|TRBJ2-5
CASSIAGLAGGRGETQYF
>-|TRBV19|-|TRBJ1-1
CASSEDRTNTEAFF
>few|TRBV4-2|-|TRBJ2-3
CASSERWISTDTQYF
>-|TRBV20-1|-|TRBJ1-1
CSSRAEAFF
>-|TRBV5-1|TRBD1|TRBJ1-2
CASSLGQGAGYTF
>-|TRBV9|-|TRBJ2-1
CASSVGGGTSYNEQFF
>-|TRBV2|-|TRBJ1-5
CASSQQGNYQPQHF
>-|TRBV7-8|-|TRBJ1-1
CASSLQGANTEAFF
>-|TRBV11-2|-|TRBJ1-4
CASSLVWATNEKLFF
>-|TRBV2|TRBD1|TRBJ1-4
CASMGQTNEKLFF
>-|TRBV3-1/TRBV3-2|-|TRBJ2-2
CASSRLSANTGELFF
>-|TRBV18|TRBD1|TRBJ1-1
CASSKGTGRAATEAFF
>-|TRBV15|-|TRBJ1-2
CATSGSNYGYTF
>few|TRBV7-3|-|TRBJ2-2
CASGRNTGELFF
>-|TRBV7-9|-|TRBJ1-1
CASSLQGGNTEAFF
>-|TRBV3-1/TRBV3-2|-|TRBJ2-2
CASSLAGPNTGELFF
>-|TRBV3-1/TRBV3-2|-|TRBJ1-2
CASSEVARGYTF
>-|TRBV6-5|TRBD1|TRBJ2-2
CASRPQGGEGGELFF
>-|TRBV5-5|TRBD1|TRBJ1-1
CASSSFITGATEAFF
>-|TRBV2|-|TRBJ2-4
CASGGRGKNIQYF
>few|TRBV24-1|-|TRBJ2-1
CATSESGAGDSNEQFF
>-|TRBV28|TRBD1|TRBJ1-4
CASRQGGTNEKLFF